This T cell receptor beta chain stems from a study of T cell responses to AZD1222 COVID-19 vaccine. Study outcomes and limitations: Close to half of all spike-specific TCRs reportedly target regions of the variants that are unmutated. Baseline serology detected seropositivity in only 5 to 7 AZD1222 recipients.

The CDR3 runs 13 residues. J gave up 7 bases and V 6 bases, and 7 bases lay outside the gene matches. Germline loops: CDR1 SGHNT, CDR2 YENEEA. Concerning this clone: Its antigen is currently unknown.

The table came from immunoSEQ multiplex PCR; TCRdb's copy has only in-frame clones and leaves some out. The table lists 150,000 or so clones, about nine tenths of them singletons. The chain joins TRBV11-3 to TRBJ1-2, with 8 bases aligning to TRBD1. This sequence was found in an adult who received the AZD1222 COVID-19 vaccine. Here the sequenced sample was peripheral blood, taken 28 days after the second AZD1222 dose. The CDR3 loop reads CASSSPGQAGYTF. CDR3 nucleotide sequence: TGTGCCAGCAGTTCACCGGGACAGGCTGGCTACACCTTC. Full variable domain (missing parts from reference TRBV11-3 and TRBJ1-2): EAGVVQSPRYKIIEKKQPVAFWCNPISGHNTLYWYLQNLGQGPELLIRYENEEAVDDSQLPKDRFSAERLKGVDSTLKIQPAELGDSAVYLCASSSPGQAGYTFGSGTRLTVV.